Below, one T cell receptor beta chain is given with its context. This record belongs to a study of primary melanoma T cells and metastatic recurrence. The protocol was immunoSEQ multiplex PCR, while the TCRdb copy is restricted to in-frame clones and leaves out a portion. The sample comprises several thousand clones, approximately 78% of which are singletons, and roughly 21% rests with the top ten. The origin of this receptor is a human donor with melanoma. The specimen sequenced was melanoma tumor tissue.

The CDR3 DNA sequence: TGTGCCAGCAGTCGGGACATCAACTACGAGCAGTACTTC. Translated, it gives CASSRDINYEQYF. The rearrangement uses TRBV6-8 and TRBJ2-7, with a possible D match to TRBD1 (6 bases). This CDR3 is built from 13 residues. The V and J ends lost 5 bases and 3 bases respectively, with 11 bases between them. Germline lookup yields CDR1 MNHGY and CDR2 SAAAGT.